This TCR beta chain was sequenced for a study of blood T cell repertoires in COVID-19 (dated by TCRdb to 2020 to 2021). For the study in its entirety: Samples covering the acute and convalescent phases of COVID-19 were provided by collaborators in the United States, Italy and Spain. The prospective study material was composed of cDNA or gDNA derived from T cells, B-cell-depleted T cells, or PBMCs. Subjects who had been exposed to COVID-19, were actively infected with it, or had recovered from it provided the deeply sampled blood TCRbeta repertoires that made up the dataset. The repertoires were released in a freely available public database meant as a resource for research on the immune response to SARS-CoV-2. Samples were obtained from the ongoing ImmuneRACE study (first 160 participants) and from roughly 1,300 subjects provided by 6 global collaborators. A de-identified subject ID, COVID-19 status, age in years and sex were almost always included in the sample metadata. Where available, HLA class I and class II types were obtained from metadata supplied by the sample provider rather than from assay-based typing.

The collaborating institutions used their own protocols to collect whole blood in K2EDTA tubes. For TCRbeta analysis, collaborators shipped samples as frozen whole blood, isolated PBMCs, or DNA extracted from either of those sample types. TCRbeta CDR3 regions were amplified from genomic DNA using the immunoSEQ Assay, a bias-controlled multiplex PCR. From the authors' description of their analysis: Nucleated cell counts per sample were estimated from amplification of reference gene primers within the assay. Sequence reads were collapsed and filtered to measure the absolute abundance of every unique TCRbeta CDR3 rearrangement. Productive Simpson clonality was computed per sample as the square root of Simpson's diversity index over productive rearrangements. What TCRdb holds here is the immuneACCESS table cut down to in-frame rearrangements. Part of the clones is not present; checked against another copy, under half of the missing clones reflect an unresolved V gene, and the others are unexplained. That table is the source of V, J and clone size, and D and trimming were worked out from the DNA. The sample includes about 75,000 clones, with 88% observed a single time. The ten largest clones capture approximately 6.8% of the sample.

Measured from the cysteine to the phenylalanine, the CDR3 is 13 residues long. Only the CDR3 part of the read is kept: 39 bases, read in frame from the first base. Per the germline V gene, SQVTM is the CDR1 and ANQGSEA is the CDR2. Trimming removed 5 bases from V and 4 bases from J; the gene matches leave 8 bases unexplained. In regard to this clone: The specificity of this receptor is unknown. No clone much larger than this one lies a single base away; base qualities are absent.

The paper as a whole reports these results and caveats: How much clinical and demographic metadata was included differed by source and by participant, and the metadata was provided uncurated.

The sample comprised peripheral blood. The sequence came from a woman aged 65 to 85 with acute or convalescent COVID-19. The chain was built from TRBV29-1 and TRBJ2-7; the central 7 bases match TRBD1. The nucleotide sequence is given as TGCAGCGTTCGGGACAGCCGGAATTACGAGCAGTACTTC. Its amino acids are CSVRDSRNYEQYF.